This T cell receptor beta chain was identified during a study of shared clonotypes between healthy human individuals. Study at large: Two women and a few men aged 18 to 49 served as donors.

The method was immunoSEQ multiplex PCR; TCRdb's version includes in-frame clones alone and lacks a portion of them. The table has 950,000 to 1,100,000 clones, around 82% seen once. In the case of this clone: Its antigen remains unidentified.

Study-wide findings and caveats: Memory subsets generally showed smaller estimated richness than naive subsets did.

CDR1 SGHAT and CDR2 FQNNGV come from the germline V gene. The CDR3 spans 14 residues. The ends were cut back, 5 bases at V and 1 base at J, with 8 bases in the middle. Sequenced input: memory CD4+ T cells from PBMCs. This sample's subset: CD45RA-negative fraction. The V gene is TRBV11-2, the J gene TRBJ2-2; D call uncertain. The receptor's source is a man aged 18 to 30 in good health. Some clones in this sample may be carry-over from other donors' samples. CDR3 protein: CASSLSGNTGELFF. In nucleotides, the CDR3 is TGTGCCAGCAGCCTATCGGGGAACACCGGGGAGCTGTTTTTT. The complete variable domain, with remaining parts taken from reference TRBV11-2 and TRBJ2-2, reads EAGVAQSPRYKIIEKRQSVAFWCNPISGHATLYWYQQILGQGPKLLIQFQNNGVVDDSQLPKDRFSAERLKGVDSTLKIQPAKLEDSAVYLCASSLSGNTGELFFGEGSRLTVL.